These T cell receptor beta chains were read from a single sample in a study of shared clonotypes between healthy human individuals. Using immunoSEQ multiplex PCR, the repertoire was profiled, and TCRdb retains in-frame clones only, with some absent. This table has about 1 million clones, about 74% appearing once. Sequenced: memory CD4+ T cells sorted from blood. The source is a man in his late teens or twenties in good health. The conserved cysteine and the conserved F or W are not part of the CDR3 here. A D gene is named only where the DNA matches it firmly.

len: 13; v_gene: TRBV7-2; d_gene: -; CDR3aa: ASSQSSGYSYEQY
len: 14; v_gene: TRBV7-2; d_gene: -; CDR3aa: ASSLGFGLQGTEAF
len: 11; v_gene: TRBV6-6; d_gene: -; CDR3aa: ASTKDKNTEAF
len: 12; v_gene: TRBV7-9; d_gene: TRBD2; CDR3aa: ASSLGAGQHEQF
len: 11; v_gene: TRBV18; d_gene: TRBD1; CDR3aa: ASSPGQGQGYT
len: 13; v_gene: TRBV2; d_gene: TRBD2; CDR3aa: ASNLAGLNTGELF
len: 12; v_gene: TRBV30; d_gene: -; CDR3aa: AWSHGTAGVTIY
len: 12; v_gene: TRBV30; d_gene: -; CDR3aa: AWSPERFREKLF
len: 12; v_gene: TRBV6-6; d_gene: -; CDR3aa: ASRYDTTNEKLF
len: 15; v_gene: TRBV11-1; d_gene: -; CDR3aa: ASSLGRLGSTNEKLF
len: 13; v_gene: TRBV6-5; d_gene: -; CDR3aa: ASTSSSSYNSPLH
len: 13; v_gene: TRBV6-1; d_gene: TRBD2; CDR3aa: ASSRTSGGPYEQY
len: 11; v_gene: TRBV2; d_gene: -; CDR3aa: ASTNQGDYGYT
len: 11; v_gene: TRBV30; d_gene: TRBD1; CDR3aa: ASHRGPTDTQY
len: 13; v_gene: TRBV7-3; d_gene: TRBD1; CDR3aa: ASSSGQGMADTQY
len: 13; v_gene: TRBV28; d_gene: TRBD2; CDR3aa: ASSPAGGPVGTQY
len: 14; v_gene: TRBV7-2; d_gene: TRBD2; CDR3aa: ASSPWTSGRGDEQY
len: 12; v_gene: TRBV4-3; d_gene: -; CDR3aa: ASSQGTVPYEQY
len: 14; v_gene: TRBV4-1; d_gene: -; CDR3aa: ASSQDSRVSGNTIY
len: 10; v_gene: TRBV30; d_gene: -; CDR3aa: AWSKGPGELF
len: 10; v_gene: TRBV30; d_gene: -; CDR3aa: AWSLPGYGYT
len: 12; v_gene: TRBV5-6; d_gene: -; CDR3aa: ASSKVPISYEQY
len: 11; v_gene: TRBV7-2; d_gene: -; CDR3aa: ASSSRGSYEQY
len: 15; v_gene: TRBV10-3; d_gene: -; CDR3aa: APATPGSRCWDQPQH
len: 10; v_gene: TRBV18; d_gene: -; CDR3aa: ASSPSQETQY
len: 14; v_gene: TRBV7-8; d_gene: TRBD1; CDR3aa: ASSFPGQGTSSPLH
len: 16; v_gene: TRBV19; d_gene: TRBD2; CDR3aa: ASSMRSAGLAGYNEQF
len: 13; v_gene: TRBV4-1; d_gene: -; CDR3aa: ASSQDGQLREKLF
len: 14; v_gene: TRBV28; d_gene: -; CDR3aa: ASSLYGTHSNQPQH
len: 14; v_gene: TRBV15; d_gene: TRBD1; CDR3aa: ATSRGTGANTGELF
len: 13; v_gene: TRBV6-5; d_gene: -; CDR3aa: ASSYSGPNNSPLH
len: 11; v_gene: TRBV18; d_gene: -; CDR3aa: ASSPTDVRGYT
len: 12; v_gene: TRBV2; d_gene: -; CDR3aa: ASSELGGSYEQY
len: 12; v_gene: TRBV29-1; d_gene: -; CDR3aa: SGKKDLNTGELF
len: 13; v_gene: TRBV2; d_gene: -; CDR3aa: ASTFGRHSNQPQH
len: 13; v_gene: TRBV7-6; d_gene: TRBD1; CDR3aa: ASSRGQGMNTEAF
len: 15; v_gene: TRBV5-1; d_gene: TRBD2; CDR3aa: ASSGTSGRAGTGELF
len: 12; v_gene: TRBV5-1; d_gene: -; CDR3aa: ASSLGGPGDTQY
len: 10; v_gene: TRBV18; d_gene: -; CDR3aa: ASSPSRETQY
len: 10; v_gene: TRBV7-9; d_gene: -; CDR3aa: ASSPEADTQY
len: 14; v_gene: TRBV15; d_gene: TRBD2; CDR3aa: ATSRDGLAGWDEQF
len: 13; v_gene: TRBV2; d_gene: TRBD2; CDR3aa: ASSIAGGPSGEQF
len: 10; v_gene: TRBV27; d_gene: -; CDR3aa: ASSRYQETQY
len: 13; v_gene: TRBV11-3; d_gene: TRBD1; CDR3aa: ASSLGTGNQETQY
len: 10; v_gene: TRBV28; d_gene: -; CDR3aa: ASSLIAYGYT
len: 12; v_gene: TRBV6-1; d_gene: TRBD1; CDR3aa: ASRLDRGSGEQY
len: 14; v_gene: TRBV5-4; d_gene: TRBD2; CDR3aa: ASSLYRLAGSGTQY
len: 11; v_gene: TRBV9; d_gene: -; CDR3aa: ASSSGGQETQY
len: 13; v_gene: TRBV5-6; d_gene: TRBD1; CDR3aa: ASSLGQGADQPQH
len: 12; v_gene: TRBV6-1; d_gene: -; CDR3aa: ASSSKGGNQPQH
len: 13; v_gene: TRBV6-6; d_gene: TRBD1; CDR3aa: ASRTQGHSNQPQH
len: 14; v_gene: TRBV6-6; d_gene: TRBD2; CDR3aa: ASSYGVAGGEDTQY
len: 13; v_gene: TRBV7-3; d_gene: -; CDR3aa: ASSSQTGPNEKLF
len: 14; v_gene: TRBV6-1; d_gene: -; CDR3aa: ASSESPRGYREGYT